This entry features one TCR beta chain sequence. Its target is unknown. These data belong to a study of cytotoxic CD8 clonotypes in ibrutinib-treated CLL. Study information: Across the patients, approximately ten were relapsed/refractory, roughly 15 treatment-naive and fewer than 18 IGHV unmutated. It was after a median roughly 13 months of treatment, range 6 to 36, that response samples were taken.

Sequencing used immunoSEQ multiplex PCR; TCRdb keeps in-frame clones, though not all of them. The repertoire consists of about 130,000 clones, with approximately 85% occurring once and the leading ten covering approximately 2%. Findings and caveats of the study: At ibrutinib response, clonality increased, and at progression it declined back toward baseline. Exceeding age-matched healthy donors, baseline clonality also tracked the counts of circulating CD8+ T cells.

CDR3 length: 16 amino acids. Per the germline V gene, CDR1 is SGHRS and CDR2 is YFSETQ. V shed 4 bases and J 7 bases; nucleotides not matched to a gene: 14. This sample comprised PBMCs, obtained after 24 months of ibrutinib treatment. The chain is built from TRBV5-1 and TRBJ2-7; TRBD1 matches 10 bases. The receptor comes from a human donor with chronic lymphocytic leukemia. CDR3 protein: CASSGGTGAPSREQYF. CDR3 nucleotides: TGCGCCAGCAGCGGGGGGACAGGGGCTCCCTCCCGGGAGCAGTACTTC.